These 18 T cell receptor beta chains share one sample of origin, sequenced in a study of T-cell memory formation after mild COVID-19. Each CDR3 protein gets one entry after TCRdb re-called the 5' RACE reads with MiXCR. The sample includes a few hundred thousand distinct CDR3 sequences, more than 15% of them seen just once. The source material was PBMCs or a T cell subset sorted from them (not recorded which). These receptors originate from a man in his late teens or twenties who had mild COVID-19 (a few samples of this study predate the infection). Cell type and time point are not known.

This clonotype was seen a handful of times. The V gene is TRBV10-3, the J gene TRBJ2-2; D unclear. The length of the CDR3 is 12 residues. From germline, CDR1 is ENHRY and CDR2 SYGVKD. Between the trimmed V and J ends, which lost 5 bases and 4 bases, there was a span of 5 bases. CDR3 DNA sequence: TGTGCCATCAGTCCTTTCACCGGGGAGCTGTTTTTT. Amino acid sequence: CAISPFTGELFF.

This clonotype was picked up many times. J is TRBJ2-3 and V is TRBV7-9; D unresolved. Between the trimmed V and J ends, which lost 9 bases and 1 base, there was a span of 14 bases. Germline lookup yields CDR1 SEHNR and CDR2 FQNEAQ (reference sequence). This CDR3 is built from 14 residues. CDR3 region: CARQAIRGTDTQYF. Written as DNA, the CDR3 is TGTGCCAGGCAGGCCATCCGAGGCACAGATACGCAGTATTTT.

The chain's CDR3 is CASSFSGSYEQYF. In DNA form, the CDR3 reads TGTGCCAGCAGTTTCTCCGGGTCCTACGAGCAGTACTTC. V and J are TRBV6-2 or TRBV6-3 and TRBJ2-7; D is unresolved. The V end was cut by 4 bases, the J end by 1 base, with 8 bases between. This CDR3 comprises 13 residues. The germline CDR1 and CDR2 sequences are MNHEY and SVGEGT.

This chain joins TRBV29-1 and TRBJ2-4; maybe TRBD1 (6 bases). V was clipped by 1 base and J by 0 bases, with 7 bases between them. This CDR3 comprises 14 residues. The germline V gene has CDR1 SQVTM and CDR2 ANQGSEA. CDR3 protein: CSVEGGLAKNIQYF. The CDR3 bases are TGCAGCGTTGAAGGGGGGCTAGCCAAAAACATTCAGTACTTC.

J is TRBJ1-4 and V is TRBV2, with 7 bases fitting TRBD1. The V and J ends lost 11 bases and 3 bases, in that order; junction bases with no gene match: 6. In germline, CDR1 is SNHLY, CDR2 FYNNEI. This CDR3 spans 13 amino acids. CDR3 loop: CAVTGTANEKLFF. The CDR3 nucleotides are TGTGCCGTAACCGGGACAGCTAATGAAAAACTGTTTTTT.

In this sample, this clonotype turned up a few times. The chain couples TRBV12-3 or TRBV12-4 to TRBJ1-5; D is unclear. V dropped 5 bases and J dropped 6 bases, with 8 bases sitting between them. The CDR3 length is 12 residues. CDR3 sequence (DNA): TGTGCCAGCAGTACCAGACTTCAGCCCCAGCATTTT. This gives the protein CASSTRLQPQHF.

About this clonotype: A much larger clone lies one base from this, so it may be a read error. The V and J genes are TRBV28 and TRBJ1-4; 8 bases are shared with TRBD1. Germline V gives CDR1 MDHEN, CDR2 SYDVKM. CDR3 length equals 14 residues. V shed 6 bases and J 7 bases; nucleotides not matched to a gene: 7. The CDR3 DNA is TGTGCCAGCAGCCGTACAGGGGGAGCTGAAAAACTGTTTTTT. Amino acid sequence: CASSRTGGAEKLFF.

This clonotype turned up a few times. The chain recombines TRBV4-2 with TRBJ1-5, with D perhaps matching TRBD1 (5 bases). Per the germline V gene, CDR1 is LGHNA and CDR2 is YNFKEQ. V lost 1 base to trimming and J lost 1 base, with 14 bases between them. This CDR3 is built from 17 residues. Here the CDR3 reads CASSQAQGLWSNQPQHF. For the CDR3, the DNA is TGTGCCAGCAGCCAAGCCCAGGGATTGTGGAGCAATCAGCCCCAGCATTTT.

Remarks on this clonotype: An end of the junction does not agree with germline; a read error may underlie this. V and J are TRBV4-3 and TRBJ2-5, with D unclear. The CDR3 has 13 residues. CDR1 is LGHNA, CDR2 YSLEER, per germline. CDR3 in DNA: TGCGCCAGCAGCCAAGTCGACCAGGAGACCCAGTACTTC. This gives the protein CASSQVDQETQYF.

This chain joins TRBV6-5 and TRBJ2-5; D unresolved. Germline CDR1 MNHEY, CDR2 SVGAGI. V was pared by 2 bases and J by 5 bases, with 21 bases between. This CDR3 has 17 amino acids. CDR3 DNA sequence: TGTGCCAGCAGTTACGGGCACCCTCGGGCATCTCCGGAGACCCAGTACTTC. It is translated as CASSYGHPRASPETQYF.

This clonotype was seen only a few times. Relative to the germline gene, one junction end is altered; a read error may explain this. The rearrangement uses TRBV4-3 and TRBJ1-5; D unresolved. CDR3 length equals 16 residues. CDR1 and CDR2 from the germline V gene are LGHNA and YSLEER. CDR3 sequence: CASSQGIGSWWEPQHF. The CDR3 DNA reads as TGCGCCAGCAGTCAAGGAATTGGGTCATGGTGGGAGCCCCAGCATTTT.

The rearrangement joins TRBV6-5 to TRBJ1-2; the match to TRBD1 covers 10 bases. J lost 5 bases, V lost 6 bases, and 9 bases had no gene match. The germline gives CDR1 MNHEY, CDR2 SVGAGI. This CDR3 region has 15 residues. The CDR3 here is CASRTQDRGPYGYTF. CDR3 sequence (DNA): TGTGCCAGCAGAACACAAGACAGGGGGCCGTATGGCTACACCTTC.

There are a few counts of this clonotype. CDR3: CASNRGGTYSGANVLTF. CDR3 DNA: TGTGCCAGTAACCGGGGGGGTACGTACTCTGGGGCCAACGTCCTGACTTTC. The chain is built from TRBV19 and TRBJ2-6; 8 bases fit TRBD2. V lost 7 bases to trimming and J lost 0 bases; unmatched junction nucleotides: 8. The germline V gene has CDR1 LNHDA and CDR2 SQIVND (reference sequence). The CDR3 is 17 residues long.

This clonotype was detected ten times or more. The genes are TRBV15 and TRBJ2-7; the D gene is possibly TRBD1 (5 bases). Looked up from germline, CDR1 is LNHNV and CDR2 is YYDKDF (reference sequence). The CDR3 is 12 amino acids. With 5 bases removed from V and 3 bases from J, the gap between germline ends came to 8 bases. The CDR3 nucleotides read TGTGCCACCAGCCCAACAGGCTACGAGCAGTACGTC. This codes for CATSPTGYEQYV.

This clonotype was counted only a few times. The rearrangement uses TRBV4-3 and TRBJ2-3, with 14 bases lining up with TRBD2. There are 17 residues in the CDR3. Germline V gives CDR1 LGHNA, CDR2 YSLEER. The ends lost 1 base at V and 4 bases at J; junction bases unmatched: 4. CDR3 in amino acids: CASSQGLAGGRADTQYF. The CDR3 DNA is TGCGCCAGCAGCCAAGGACTAGCGGGGGGGCGGGCAGATACGCAGTATTTT.

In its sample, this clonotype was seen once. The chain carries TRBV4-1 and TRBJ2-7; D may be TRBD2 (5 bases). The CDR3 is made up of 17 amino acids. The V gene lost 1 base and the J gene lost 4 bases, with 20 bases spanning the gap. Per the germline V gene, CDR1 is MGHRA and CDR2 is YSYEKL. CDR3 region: CASSQAYGIDRLYEQYF. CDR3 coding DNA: TGCGCCAGCAGCCAAGCATACGGGATCGATAGATTATACGAGCAGTACTTC.

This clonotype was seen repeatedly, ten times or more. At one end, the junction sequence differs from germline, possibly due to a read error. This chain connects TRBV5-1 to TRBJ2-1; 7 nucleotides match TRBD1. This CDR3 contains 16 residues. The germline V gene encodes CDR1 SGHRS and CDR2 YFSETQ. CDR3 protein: CASSLGVWTGGNEQFF. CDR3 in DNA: TGCGCCAGCAGTTTGGGAGTTTGGACAGGTGGCAATGAGCAGTTCTTC.

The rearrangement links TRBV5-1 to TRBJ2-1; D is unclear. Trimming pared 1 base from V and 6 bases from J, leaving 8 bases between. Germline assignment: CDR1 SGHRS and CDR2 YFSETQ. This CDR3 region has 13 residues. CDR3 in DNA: TGCGCCAGCAGCTTGATTGGGCTCAATGAGCAGTTCTTC. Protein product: CASSLIGLNEQFF.